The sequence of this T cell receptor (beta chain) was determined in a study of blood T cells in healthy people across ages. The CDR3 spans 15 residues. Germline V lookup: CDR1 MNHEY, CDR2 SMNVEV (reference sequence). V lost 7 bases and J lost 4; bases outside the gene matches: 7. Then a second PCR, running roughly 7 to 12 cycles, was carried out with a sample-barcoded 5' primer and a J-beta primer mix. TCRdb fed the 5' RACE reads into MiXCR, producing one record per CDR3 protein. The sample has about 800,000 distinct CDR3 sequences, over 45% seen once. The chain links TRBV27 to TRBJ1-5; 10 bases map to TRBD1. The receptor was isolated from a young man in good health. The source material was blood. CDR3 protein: CASKTGQGPNQPQHF. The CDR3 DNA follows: TGTGCCAGCAAGACGGGACAGGGGCCTAATCAGCCCCAGCATTTT.